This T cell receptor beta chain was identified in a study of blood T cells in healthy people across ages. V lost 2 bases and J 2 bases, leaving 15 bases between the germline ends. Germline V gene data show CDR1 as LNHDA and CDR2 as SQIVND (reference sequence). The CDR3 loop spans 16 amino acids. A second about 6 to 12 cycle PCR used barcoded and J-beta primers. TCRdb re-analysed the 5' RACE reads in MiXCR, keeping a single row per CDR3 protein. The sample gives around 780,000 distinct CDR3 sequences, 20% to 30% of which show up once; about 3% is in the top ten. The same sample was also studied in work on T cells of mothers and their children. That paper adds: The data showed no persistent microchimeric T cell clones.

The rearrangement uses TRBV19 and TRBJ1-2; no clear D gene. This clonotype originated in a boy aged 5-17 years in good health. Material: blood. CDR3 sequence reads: CASSIQATARNYGYTF. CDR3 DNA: TGTGCCAGTAGTATACAAGCGACCGCTCGAAACTATGGCTACACCTTC.